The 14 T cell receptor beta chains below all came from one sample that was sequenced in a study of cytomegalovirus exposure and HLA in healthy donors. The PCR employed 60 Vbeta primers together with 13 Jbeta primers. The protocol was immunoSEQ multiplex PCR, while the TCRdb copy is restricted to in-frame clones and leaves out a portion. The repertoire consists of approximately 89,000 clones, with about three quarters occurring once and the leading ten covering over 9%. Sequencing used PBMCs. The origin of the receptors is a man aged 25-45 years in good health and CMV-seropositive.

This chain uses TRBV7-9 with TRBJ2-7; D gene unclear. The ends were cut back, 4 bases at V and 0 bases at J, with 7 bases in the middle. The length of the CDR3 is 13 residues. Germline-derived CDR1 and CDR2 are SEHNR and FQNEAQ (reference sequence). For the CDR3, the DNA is TGTGCCAGCAGCTCCAGGCACTCCTACGAGCAGTACTTC. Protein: CASSSRHSYEQYF. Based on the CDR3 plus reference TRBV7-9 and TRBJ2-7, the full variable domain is DTGVSQNPRHKITKRGQNVTFRCDPISEHNRLYWYRQTLGQGPEFLTYFQNEAQLEKSRLLSDRFSAERPKGSFSTLEIQRTEQGDSAMYLCASSSRHSYEQYFGPGTRLTVT.

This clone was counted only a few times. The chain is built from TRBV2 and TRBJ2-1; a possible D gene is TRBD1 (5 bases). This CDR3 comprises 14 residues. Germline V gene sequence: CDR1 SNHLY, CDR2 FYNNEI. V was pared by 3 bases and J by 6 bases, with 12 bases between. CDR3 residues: CASSEAGSINEQFF. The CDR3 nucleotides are TGTGCCAGCAGTGAGGCAGGGTCCATCAATGAGCAGTTCTTC.

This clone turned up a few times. The CDR3 spells CASSSRYSNQPQHF. Written as DNA, the CDR3 is TGTGCCAGTAGTAGCAGATATAGCAATCAGCCCCAGCATTTT. V and J are TRBV19 and TRBJ1-5; D gene ambiguous. Deletions cut 4 bases from V and 0 bases from J, with 7 bases between. The CDR3 runs 14 residues. Germline-derived CDR1 and CDR2 are LNHDA and SQIVND (reference sequence).

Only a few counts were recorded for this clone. CDR3 region: CASSLGGTSSTTGEQFF. For the CDR3, the DNA is TGTGCCAGCAGCTTAGGGGGGACTAGCTCTACGACGGGTGAGCAGTTCTTC. The chain carries TRBV11-2 and TRBJ2-1; 9 bases line up with TRBD2. V lost 1 base to trimming and J lost 9 bases; unmatched junction nucleotides: 13. This CDR3 has 17 residues. The germline V gene has CDR1 SGHAT and CDR2 FQNNGV.

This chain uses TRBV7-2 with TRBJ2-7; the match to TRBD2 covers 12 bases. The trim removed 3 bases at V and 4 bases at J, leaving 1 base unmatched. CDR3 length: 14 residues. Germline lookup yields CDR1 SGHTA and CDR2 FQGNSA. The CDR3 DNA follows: TGTGCCAGCAGCTTGACTAGCGGGGGTTACGAGCAGTACTTC. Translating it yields CASSLTSGGYEQYF. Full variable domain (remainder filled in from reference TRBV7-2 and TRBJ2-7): GAGVSQSPSNKVTEKGKDVELRCDPISGHTALYWYRQSLGQGLEFLIYFQGNSAPDKSGLPSDRFSAERTGGSVSTLTIQRTQQEDSAVYLCASSLTSGGYEQYFGPGTRLTVT.

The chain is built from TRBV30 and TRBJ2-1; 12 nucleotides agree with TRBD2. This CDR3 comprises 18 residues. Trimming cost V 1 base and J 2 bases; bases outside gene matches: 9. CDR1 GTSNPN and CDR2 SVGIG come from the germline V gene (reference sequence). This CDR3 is CAWSGSSGGAFTYNEQFF. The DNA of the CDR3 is TGTGCCTGGAGTGGATCTAGCGGGGGGGCGTTCACCTACAATGAGCAGTTCTTC.

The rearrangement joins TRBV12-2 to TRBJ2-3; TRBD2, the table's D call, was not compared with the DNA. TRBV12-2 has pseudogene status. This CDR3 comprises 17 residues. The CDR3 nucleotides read TGTGCAAGTCGCTTAGAGGGAGGGGGGCGGATGACAGATACGCAGTATTTT. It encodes CASRLEGGGRMTDTQYF.

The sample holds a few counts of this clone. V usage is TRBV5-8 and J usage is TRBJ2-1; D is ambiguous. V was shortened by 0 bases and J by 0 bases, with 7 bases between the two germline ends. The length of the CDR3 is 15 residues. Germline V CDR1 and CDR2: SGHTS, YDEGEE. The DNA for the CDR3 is TGTGCCAGCAGCTTGGGGGCGAGCTCCTACAATGAGCAGTTCTTC. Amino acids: CASSLGASSYNEQFF.

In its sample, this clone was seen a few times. The CDR3 reads CASSLALGQNNSPLHF. CDR3 sequence (DNA): TGCGCCAGCAGCTTGGCCCTCGGACAGAATAATTCACCCCTCCACTTT. V usage is TRBV5-1 and J usage is TRBJ1-6; weak D call: TRBD1 (6 bases). This CDR3 is 16 amino acids long. In germline, CDR1 is SGHRS, CDR2 YFSETQ. Trimming removed 0 bases from V and 5 bases from J, with 12 bases in between.

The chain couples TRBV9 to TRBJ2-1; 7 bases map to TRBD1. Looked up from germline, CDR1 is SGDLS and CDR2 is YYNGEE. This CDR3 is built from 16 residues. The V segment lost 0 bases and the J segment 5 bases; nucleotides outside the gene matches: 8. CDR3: CASSVEGASYDNEQFF. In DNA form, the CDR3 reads TGTGCCAGCAGCGTAGAGGGGGCTAGCTACGACAATGAGCAGTTCTTC. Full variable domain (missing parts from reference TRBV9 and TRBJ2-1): DSGVTQTPKHLITATGQRVTLRCSPRSGDLSVYWYQQSLDQGLQFLIQYYNGEERAKGNILERFSAQQFPDLHSELNLSSLELGDSALYFCASSVEGASYDNEQFFGPGTRLTVL.

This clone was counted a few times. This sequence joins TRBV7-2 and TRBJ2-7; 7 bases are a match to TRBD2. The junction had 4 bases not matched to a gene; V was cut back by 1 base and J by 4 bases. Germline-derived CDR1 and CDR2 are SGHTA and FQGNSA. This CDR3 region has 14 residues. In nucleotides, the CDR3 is TGTGCCAGCAGCTTAGGGGACTACCTATACGAGCAGTACTTC. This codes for CASSLGDYLYEQYF.

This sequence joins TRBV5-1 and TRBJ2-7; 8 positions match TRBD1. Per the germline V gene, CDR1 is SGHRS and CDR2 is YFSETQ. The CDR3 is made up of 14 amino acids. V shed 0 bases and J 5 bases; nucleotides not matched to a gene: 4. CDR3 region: CASSLDRGFDEQYF. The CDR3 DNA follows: TGCGCCAGCAGCTTGGACAGGGGGTTCGACGAGCAGTACTTC.

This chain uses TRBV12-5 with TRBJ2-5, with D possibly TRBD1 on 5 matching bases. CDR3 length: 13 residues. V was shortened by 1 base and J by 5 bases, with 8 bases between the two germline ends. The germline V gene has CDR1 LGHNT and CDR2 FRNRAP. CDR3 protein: CASGLGGRETQYF. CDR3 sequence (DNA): TGTGCTAGTGGTTTGGGGGGCCGGGAGACCCAGTACTTC.

The DNA of the CDR3 is TGTGCCAGCAGTCACGGTAACAATGAGCAGTTCTTC. This sequence encodes CASSHGNNEQFF. The chain couples TRBV6-1 to TRBJ2-1; no definite D call. With 5 bases removed from V and 5 bases from J, the gap between germline ends came to 7 bases. CDR1 and CDR2 from the germline V gene are MNHNS and SASEGT. CDR3 length equals 12 residues.